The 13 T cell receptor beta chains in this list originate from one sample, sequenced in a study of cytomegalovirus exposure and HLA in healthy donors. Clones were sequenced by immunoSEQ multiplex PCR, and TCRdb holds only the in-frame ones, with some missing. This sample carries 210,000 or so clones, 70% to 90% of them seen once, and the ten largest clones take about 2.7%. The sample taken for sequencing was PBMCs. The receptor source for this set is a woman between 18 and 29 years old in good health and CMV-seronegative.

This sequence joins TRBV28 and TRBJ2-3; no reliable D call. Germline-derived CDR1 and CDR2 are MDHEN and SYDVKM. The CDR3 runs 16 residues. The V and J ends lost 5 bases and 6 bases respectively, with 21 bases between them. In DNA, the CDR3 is TGTGCCAGCAGTCCCATCCCCGAGCCGGGTGGGGATACGCAGTATTTT. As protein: CASSPIPEPGGDTQYF.

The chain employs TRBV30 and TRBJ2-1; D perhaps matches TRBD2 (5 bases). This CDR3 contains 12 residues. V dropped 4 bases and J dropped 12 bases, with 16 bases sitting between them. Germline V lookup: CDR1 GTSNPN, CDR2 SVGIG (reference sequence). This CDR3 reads CAWTPELARQFF. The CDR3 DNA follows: TGTGCCTGGACCCCCGAATTAGCGAGGCAGTTCTTC.

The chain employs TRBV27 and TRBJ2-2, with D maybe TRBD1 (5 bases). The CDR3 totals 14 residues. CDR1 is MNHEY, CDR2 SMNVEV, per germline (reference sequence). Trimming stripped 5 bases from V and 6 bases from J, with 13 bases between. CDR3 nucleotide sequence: TGTGCCAGCAGTATCAAGACAGTTGCCGGGGAGCTGTTTTTT. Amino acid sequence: CASSIKTVAGELFF.

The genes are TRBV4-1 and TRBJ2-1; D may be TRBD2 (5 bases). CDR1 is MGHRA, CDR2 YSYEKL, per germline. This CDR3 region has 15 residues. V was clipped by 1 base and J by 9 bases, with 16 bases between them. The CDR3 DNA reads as TGCGCCAGCAGCCAAGTTCGGGATGGGCCCATTGAGCAGTTCTTC. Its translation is CASSQVRDGPIEQFF.

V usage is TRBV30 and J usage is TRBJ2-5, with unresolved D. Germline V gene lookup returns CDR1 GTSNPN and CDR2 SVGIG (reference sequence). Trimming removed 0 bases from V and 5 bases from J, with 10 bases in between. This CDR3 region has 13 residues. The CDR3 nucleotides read TGTGCCTGGAGTGTAGTACGGTCGGAGACCCAGTACTTC. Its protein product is CAWSVVRSETQYF.

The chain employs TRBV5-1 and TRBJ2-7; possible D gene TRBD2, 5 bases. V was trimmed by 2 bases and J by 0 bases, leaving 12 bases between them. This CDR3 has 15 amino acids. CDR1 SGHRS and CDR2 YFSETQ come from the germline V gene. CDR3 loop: CASSFSEALSYEQYF. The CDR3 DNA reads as TGCGCCAGCAGCTTTAGCGAGGCACTCTCCTACGAGCAGTACTTC.

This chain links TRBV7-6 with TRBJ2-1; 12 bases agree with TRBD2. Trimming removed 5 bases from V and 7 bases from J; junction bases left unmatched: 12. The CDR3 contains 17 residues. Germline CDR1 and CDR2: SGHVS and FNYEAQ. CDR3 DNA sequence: TGTGCCAGCAGCAGACTAGCGGGAGCTCCCGTGGGTAATGAGCAGTTCTTC. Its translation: CASSRLAGAPVGNEQFF. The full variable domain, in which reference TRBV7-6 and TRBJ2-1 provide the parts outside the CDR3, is GAGVSQSPRYKVTKRGQDVALRCDPISGHVSLYWYRQALGQGPEFLTYFNYEAQQDKSGLPNDRFSAERPEGSISTLTIQRTEQRDSAMYRCASSRLAGAPVGNEQFFGPGTRLTVL.

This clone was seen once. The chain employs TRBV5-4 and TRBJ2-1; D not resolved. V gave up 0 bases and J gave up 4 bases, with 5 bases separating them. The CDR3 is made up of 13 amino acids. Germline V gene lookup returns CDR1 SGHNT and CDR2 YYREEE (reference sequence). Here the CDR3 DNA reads TGTGCCAGCAGCTTGGACAGATACAATGAGCAGTTCTTC. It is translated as CASSLDRYNEQFF.

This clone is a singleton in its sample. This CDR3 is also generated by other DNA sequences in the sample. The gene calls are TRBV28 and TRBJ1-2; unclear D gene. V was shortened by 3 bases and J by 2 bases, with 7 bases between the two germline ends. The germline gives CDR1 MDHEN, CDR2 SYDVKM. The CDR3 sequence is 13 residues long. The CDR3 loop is CASSFGQNYGYTF. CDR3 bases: TGTGCCAGCAGTTTTGGCCAAAACTATGGCTACACCTTC.

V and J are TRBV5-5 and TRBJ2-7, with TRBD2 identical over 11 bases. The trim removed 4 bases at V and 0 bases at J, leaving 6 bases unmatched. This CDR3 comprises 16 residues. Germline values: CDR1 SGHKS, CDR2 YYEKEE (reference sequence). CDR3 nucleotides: TGTGCCAGCAGCGCGGGACTAGCGGTAAGCTCCTACGAGCAGTACTTC. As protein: CASSAGLAVSSYEQYF.

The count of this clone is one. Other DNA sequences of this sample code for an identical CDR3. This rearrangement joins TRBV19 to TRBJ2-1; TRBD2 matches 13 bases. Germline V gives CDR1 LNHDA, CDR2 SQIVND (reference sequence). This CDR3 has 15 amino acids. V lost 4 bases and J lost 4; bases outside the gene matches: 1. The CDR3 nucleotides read TGTGCCAGTAGTAGGACTAGCGGGAGTTACAATGAGCAGTTCTTC. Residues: CASSRTSGSYNEQFF.

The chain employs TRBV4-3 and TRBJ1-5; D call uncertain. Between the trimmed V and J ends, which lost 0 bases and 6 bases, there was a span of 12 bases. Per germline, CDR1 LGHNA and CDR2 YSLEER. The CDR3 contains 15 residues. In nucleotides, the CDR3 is TGCGCCAGCAGCCAAGATCGGGGTAGCGGTCAGCCCCAGCATTTT. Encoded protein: CASSQDRGSGQPQHF.

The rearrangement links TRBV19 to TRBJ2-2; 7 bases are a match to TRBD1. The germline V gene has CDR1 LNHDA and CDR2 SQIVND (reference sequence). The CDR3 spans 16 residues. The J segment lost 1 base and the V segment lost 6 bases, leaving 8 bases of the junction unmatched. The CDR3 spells CASSDPRDRNTGELFF. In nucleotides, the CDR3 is TGTGCCAGTAGCGATCCACGGGACAGGAACACCGGGGAGCTGTTTTTT.